This T cell receptor (beta chain) was sequenced for a study of response to subunit inactivated influenza vaccine. General study results and limits: Researchers suggested that each seasonal influenza vaccination recruits few new T cells.

Each CDR3 protein gets one entry after TCRdb re-called the RT-PCR reads with MiXCR. Here the sample spans about 620,000 distinct CDR3 sequences, about 10% being singletons. Per germline, CDR1 LGHDT and CDR2 YNNKEL (reference sequence). The V end was cut by 8 bases, the J end by 2 bases, with 25 bases between. This CDR3 has 18 amino acids. To note about this clonotype: Its antigen remains unknown.

The chain combines TRBV3-1 with TRBJ2-1, with a weak D call TRBD1 (5 bases). Sample: PBMCs from blood, taken on the day of vaccination. This sequence was found in a man aged 50-59 years who received an inactivated influenza vaccine. The CDR3 reads CASSKDFPWTLTYNEQFF. The CDR3 DNA is TGTGCCAGCTCCAAAGATTTCCCTTGGACACTTACCTACAATGAGCAGTTCTTC.